This T cell receptor beta chain was documented in a study of breast tumors, draining lymph nodes, adjacent tissues (TCRdb year 2016). With respect to the entire study: Breast cancer patients provided tumor, adjacent nontumor tissue and axillary lymph nodes, and the study compared the TCR beta repertoires across these three sources. The study aimed to assess the relationships and possible T-cell exchange between tumor, surrounding tissue and draining lymph node repertoires in human breast cancer.

Lymph node samples were obtained from the axillary draining lymph nodes of breast cancer patients. Sequenced using an Illumina HiSeq 2000. Multiplex PCR amplification was used to generate the TCR beta chain libraries. High-throughput sequencing was used to analyze the amplified TCR beta chain products. TCRdb applied fastp at Q25 and MiXCR to the public reads, then kept only in-frame beta chains. All rows with the same CDR3 protein become a single entry with the most common DNA and genes. The sample yields some 83,000 distinct CDR3 sequences; approximately 20% were counted once. The ten largest clones represent about 2.2% of the sample. What the study reported, not specific to this receptor: Tumor and nontumor tissue repertoires were found to be significantly more similar in luminal-like than in basal-like breast cancer. T-cell repertoire diversity in tumors was found to be lower than in lymph nodes but higher than in nontumor tissue, and preferential V and J gene usage was observed. The conclusion that tumor T cells originate in lymph nodes was framed as consistent with a hypothesis rather than directly demonstrated. The data were judged consistent with most tumor T cells deriving from the lymph node and then expanding within tumor tissue.

Germline trimming: 1 base from V, 3 bases from J; junction bases outside gene matches: 9. The germline V gene (reference sequence) gives CDR1 as GTSNPN and CDR2 as SVGIG. Its CDR3 holds 16 amino acids, cysteine through phenylalanine. Just the 48-base CDR3 DNA is kept, in frame starting at base 1. The table lists this clonotype with a few counts. The antigen it binds to is not known. No base quality values were provided; no much bigger clone lies one nucleotide off. The TCR comes from a female donor with breast cancer. Some clones in this sample may be carry-over from other donors' samples. The V gene is TRBV30 and the J gene is TRBJ2-1, with 7 middle bases fitting TRBD2. What was sequenced was axillary lymph node tissue. At the DNA level, the sequence is TGTGCCTGGAGTGGCCGGGACTACGACCACTACAATGAGCAGTTCTTC. It translates as CAWSGRDYDHYNEQFF. The CDR3 plus the reference TRBV30 and TRBJ2-1 genes for the other parts give the full variable domain: SQTIHQWPATLVQPVGSPLSLECTVEGTSNPNLYWYRQAAGRGLQLLFYSVGIGQISSEVPQNLSASRPQDRQFILSSKKLLLSDSGFYLCAWSGRDYDHYNEQFFGPGTRLTVL.